These T cell receptor beta chains were read from a single sample in a study of PD-1 blockade in classical Hodgkin lymphoma. Data came from immunoSEQ multiplex PCR; TCRdb stores just in-frame clones and leaves some out. The sample lists under 45,000 clones, approximately 71% occurring once. Sample: peripheral blood mononuclear cells (PBMCs), taken before the fourth cycle of nivolumab. The receptor set was obtained from a human donor with classical Hodgkin lymphoma. CDR3s include the opening cysteine and the closing phenylalanine or tryptophan. D genes are given only for firm matches. Not every row has a clone size; where given, it reads once, few, many or a size class.

V	D	size	J	DNA	CDR3
TRBV29-1	TRBD2	.	TRBJ2-1	TGCAGCGTTGAAGGACTAGCGGGGGGGTACAATGAGCAGTTCTTC	CSVEGLAGGYNEQFF
TRBV11-2	.	.	TRBJ1-4	TGTGCCAGCAGCGTCAGCTCAACTAATGAAAAACTGTTTTTT	CASSVSSTNEKLFF
TRBV6-1	.	.	TRBJ1-4	TGTGCCAGCAGTGAAAGGGGGGGGAGAGTGGAAAAACTGTTTTTT	CASSERGGRVEKLFF
TRBV4-2	.	.	TRBJ1-3	TGTGCCAGCAGCCCGGATTCTGGAAACACCATATATTTT	CASSPDSGNTIYF
TRBV2	.	.	TRBJ1-2	TGTGCCAGCAGTACAACAGGGTTTGGTGACTATGGCTACACCTTC	CASSTTGFGDYGYTF
TRBV9	.	few	TRBJ2-2	TGTGCCAGCAGCGTACAGGGTGACGGGGAGCTGTTTTTT	CASSVQGDGELFF
TRBV6-6	.	.	TRBJ2-3	TGTGCCTCAGGGGCCACAGATACGCAGTATTTT	CASGATDTQYF
TRBV4-3	.	.	TRBJ1-4	TGCGCCAGCAGCCAAGATGGGGGGCGAAATGAAAAACTGTTTTTT	CASSQDGGRNEKLFF
TRBV19	TRBD2	.	TRBJ2-7	TGTGCCAGTAGTATAGGGCTAGCGGGGGGGCCAAAGTCCTACGAGCAGTACTTC	CASSIGLAGGPKSYEQYF
TRBV19	.	.	TRBJ2-5	TGTGCCAGTAGTATAGGGGGGGAGCTCCAAGAGACCCAGTACTTC	CASSIGGELQETQYF
TRBV27	.	.	TRBJ2-3	TGTGCCAGCGCACTGGGTGCAGATACGCAGTATTTT	CASALGADTQYF
TRBV27	TRBD2	.	TRBJ2-3	TGTGCCAGCAGTAGGAGCGGGGGGCTTGGGGATACGCAGTATTTT	CASSRSGGLGDTQYF
TRBV6-5	TRBD1	.	TRBJ2-3	TGTGCCAGCAAGACAGGGGAGACAGATACGCAGTATTTT	CASKTGETDTQYF
TRBV4-1	TRBD2	.	TRBJ2-3	TGCGCCAGCAGCCAGAGAGCGGGGGGCACCACAGATACGCAGTATTTT	CASSQRAGGTTDTQYF
TRBV7-2	.	few	TRBJ2-7	TGTGCCAGCAGCTTACCCATACCCCGGACAGACTACGAGCAGTACTTC	CASSLPIPRTDYEQYF
TRBV5-8	.	.	TRBJ2-3	TGTGCCAGCAGCTTGCCGGGGGCAGGCACAGATACGCAGTATTTT	CASSLPGAGTDTQYF
TRBV30	.	.	TRBJ2-7	TGTGCCTGGATGTCGAACAGGAACTACGAGCAGTACTTC	CAWMSNRNYEQYF
TRBV27	.	once	TRBJ1-6	TGTGCCAGCAGTTTATCCCCGACGATGGGATCACCCCTCCACTTT	CASSLSPTMGSPLHF
TRBV27	.	.	TRBJ1-6	TGTGCCAGCAGTTTCCGGCCTTATAATTCACCCCTCCACTTT	CASSFRPYNSPLHF
TRBV10-3	.	.	TRBJ1-1	TGTGCCATCACCTGGGACGGCAACACTGAAGCTTTCTTT	CAITWDGNTEAFF
TRBV27	TRBD1	.	TRBJ1-2	TGTGCCAGCAGTCAACTGGGACAGGGCGGTGGCTACACCTTC	CASSQLGQGGGYTF
TRBV10-1	.	.	TRBJ1-6	TGCGCCAGCAGTCCACGGGGGAATTCACCCCTCCACTTT	CASSPRGNSPLHF